What follows are 18 T cell receptor beta chains derived from one specimen sequenced in a study of cytomegalovirus exposure and HLA in healthy donors. Profiling relied on immunoSEQ multiplex PCR, and the TCRdb table lists in-frame clones only, not all of them. The sample includes about 130,000 clones, 95% to 97% of them seen just once. The sample consisted of PBMCs. The origin of the receptors is a man between 18 and 35 years old in good health and CMV-seronegative.

This chain joins TRBV6-5 and TRBJ2-2; 12 positions match TRBD2. CDR1 and CDR2 (germline): MNHEY, SVGAGI. The CDR3 has 16 residues. V shed 0 bases and J 5 bases; nucleotides not matched to a gene: 1. As DNA, the CDR3 is TGTGCCAGCAGTTACTCGACTAGCGGGAGTACCGGGGAGCTGTTTTTT. Translation gives CASSYSTSGSTGELFF.

The chain recombines TRBV27 with TRBJ1-5; 8 bases map to TRBD1. Germline V gene lookup returns CDR1 MNHEY and CDR2 SMNVEV (reference sequence). The CDR3 runs 15 residues. V dropped 4 bases and J dropped 7; count of bases not matched to a gene: 9. The CDR3 sequence: CASSSLTGGGQPQHF. The CDR3 DNA reads as TGTGCCAGCAGTTCCCTCACAGGGGGAGGGCAGCCCCAGCATTTT.

V is TRBV6-5 and J is TRBJ2-1, with a possible D match to TRBD2 (5 bases). Trimming cost V 0 bases and J 8 bases, with 8 bases left between them. The CDR3 has 13 residues. Germline V gene sequence: CDR1 MNHEY, CDR2 SVGAGI. The CDR3 protein is CASSYSLVDEQFF. CDR3 DNA: TGTGCCAGCAGTTACTCACTAGTCGATGAGCAGTTCTTC.

This sequence joins TRBV4-1 and TRBJ2-1, with TRBD1 as a possible D gene (6 bases). Germline values: CDR1 MGHRA, CDR2 YSYEKL. V lost 4 bases and J 9 bases, leaving 16 bases between the germline ends. The CDR3 is 14 residues long. CDR3 in amino acids: CASSPRQVPTEQFF. For the CDR3, the DNA is TGCGCCAGCAGCCCACGACAGGTCCCCACTGAGCAGTTCTTC.

With respect to this clone: The junction differs from germline at one of its ends, possibly a read error. The chain employs TRBV6-1 and TRBJ2-4; maybe TRBD1 (6 bases). Germline V CDR1 and CDR2: MNHNS, SASEGT. There are 11 residues in the CDR3. The CDR3 DNA sequence: TGTGCCAGCAGTCTATACAGGGAAACGGACTTC. Its translation is CASSLYRETDF.

This chain uses TRBV5-4 with TRBJ2-1, with 9 bases fitting TRBD2. V trimming: 1 base; J trimming: 15 bases; junction bases outside the gene matches: 8. This CDR3 spans 13 amino acids. Germline V gene lookup returns CDR1 SGHNT and CDR2 YYREEE (reference sequence). The CDR3: CASSLYTSGLPFF. In DNA, the CDR3 is TGTGCCAGCAGCTTGTACACTAGCGGGTTACCGTTCTTC.

DNA for the CDR3: TGCAGCACCTCTGGACGGACAGGTGGAGATGAAAAACTGTTTTTT. It codes for CSTSGRTGGDEKLFF. This chain joins TRBV29-1 and TRBJ1-4, with 7 nucleotides matching TRBD1. J was trimmed by 6 bases and V by 8 bases; bases with no gene match: 15. This CDR3 region has 15 residues. CDR1 SQVTM and CDR2 ANQGSEA come from the germline V gene.

J is TRBJ2-1 and V is TRBV7-9; 7 bases are shared with TRBD1. This CDR3 comprises 15 residues. Germline values: CDR1 SEHNR, CDR2 FQNEAQ (reference sequence). After removal of 2 bases from V and 5 bases from J, the junction contained 6 bases not matched to a gene. In nucleotides, the CDR3 is TGTGCCAGCAGCTTATACCTGGGACAGCACAATGAGCAGTTCTTC. Translated: CASSLYLGQHNEQFF.

V usage is TRBV28 and J usage is TRBJ1-2, with a weak D call TRBD1 (6 bases). The CDR3 runs 15 residues. Per the germline V gene, CDR1 is MDHEN and CDR2 is SYDVKM. Trimming pared 3 bases from V and 4 bases from J, leaving 15 bases between. CDR3 coding DNA: TGTGCCAGCAGTTTGAGTCCGGGACACTCCTATGGCTACACCTTC. Translated, it gives CASSLSPGHSYGYTF.

CDR3 region: CASSQSLGDPGELFF. In DNA form, the CDR3 reads TGTGCCAGCAGCCAATCGCTGGGCGACCCCGGGGAGCTGTTTTTT. The rearrangement uses TRBV16 and TRBJ2-2, with D uncertain. This CDR3 comprises 15 residues. Germline CDR1 reads KGHSY; CDR2 reads FQNENV. The V gene lost 0 bases and the J gene lost 6 bases, with 11 bases spanning the gap.

This chain joins TRBV6-5 and TRBJ2-1, with 10 bases that match TRBD2. The CDR3 sequence is 16 residues long. Trimming removed 2 bases from V and 4 bases from J; junction bases left unmatched: 5. Germline-derived CDR1 and CDR2 are MNHEY and SVGAGI. The CDR3, as DNA: TGTGCCAGCAGTTACGCGTCTAGCGGGGGATACAATGAGCAGTTCTTC. It encodes CASSYASSGGYNEQFF.

The V and J genes are TRBV4-3 and TRBJ2-7; 7 nucleotides line up with TRBD2. The CDR3 has 15 amino acids. V shed 2 bases and J 2 bases; nucleotides not matched to a gene: 6. Germline V gives CDR1 LGHNA, CDR2 YSLEER. In DNA form, the CDR3 reads TGCGCCAGCAGCCAAAGCCTAGCGGAAGCCTACGAGCAGTACTTC. Amino acid sequence: CASSQSLAEAYEQYF.

The chain links TRBV28 to TRBJ1-1; 7 bases fit TRBD1. V was pared by 11 bases and J by 0 bases, with 12 bases of the junction left unmatched. CDR3 size: 15 residues. Germline V gene data show CDR1 as MDHEN and CDR2 as SYDVKM. The CDR3 sequence is CAAPRTGAMNTEAFF. Here the CDR3 DNA reads TGTGCCGCCCCTAGGACAGGAGCCATGAACACTGAAGCTTTCTTT.

J is TRBJ2-1 and V is TRBV5-1; TRBD2 matches 12 bases. This CDR3 comprises 18 residues. The germline CDR1 and CDR2 sequences are SGHRS and YFSETQ. V lost 4 bases, J lost 0 bases, and 8 bases stayed unmatched. CDR3 region: CASSIGLAGTSSYNEQFF. The CDR3, as DNA: TGCGCCAGCAGCATAGGACTAGCGGGGACCAGCTCCTACAATGAGCAGTTCTTC.

The rearrangement uses TRBV27 and TRBJ2-7; D is undetermined. V lost 3 bases to trimming and J lost 1 base, with 7 bases between them. Germline assignment: CDR1 MNHEY and CDR2 SMNVEV (reference sequence). There are 13 residues in the CDR3. CDR3 coding DNA: TGTGCCAGCAGTTTCTCGCGATCCTACGAGCAGTACTTC. Its translation: CASSFSRSYEQYF.

The CDR3 nucleotides read TGTGCCAGCAGCTTGGGACAGGGGAAATCAGGAAACACCATATATTTT. This codes for CASSLGQGKSGNTIYF. The chain is built from TRBV5-6 and TRBJ1-3; 8 positions agree with TRBD1. The V gene end was trimmed by 0 bases and the J gene end by 4 bases; junction bases not matched to a gene: 6. This CDR3 is built from 16 residues. CDR1 is SGHDT and CDR2 is YYEEEE in the germline V gene.

The chain uses TRBV7-9 and TRBJ1-1, with 7 bases lining up with TRBD1. Germline V CDR1 and CDR2: SEHNR, FQNEAQ (reference sequence). V dropped 0 bases and J dropped 0; count of bases not matched to a gene: 4. This CDR3 has 16 amino acids. CDR3 DNA sequence: TGTGCCAGCAGCTTAGCGGGTACAGGGGTGAACACTGAAGCTTTCTTT. It translates to CASSLAGTGVNTEAFF.

The sample holds one count of this clone. This chain uses TRBV7-2 with TRBJ1-2; TRBD1 matches 8 bases. The CDR3 loop spans 15 amino acids. In germline, CDR1 is SGHTA, CDR2 FQGNSA. After removal of 0 bases from V and 4 bases from J, the junction contained 4 bases not matched to a gene. The CDR3 nucleotides read TGTGCCAGCAGCTTAGCGACAGGGGTGTCCTATGGCTACACCTTC. It encodes CASSLATGVSYGYTF.